This T cell receptor (beta chain) was recorded in a study of blood T cell repertoires in COVID-19 (dated by TCRdb to the early 2020s). Study-level background: Collaborator samples came from the United States, Italy and Spain and covered acute and convalescent phases of COVID-19. The material from the prospective study consisted of cDNA or gDNA derived from T cells, B-cell-depleted T cells, or PBMCs. Subjects who had been exposed to COVID-19, were actively infected with it, or had recovered from it provided the deeply sampled blood TCRbeta repertoires that made up the dataset. A freely available public database, intended as a resource for researchers studying the immune response to SARS-CoV-2, is where the repertoires were released. Samples were obtained from the ongoing ImmuneRACE study (first 160 participants) and from 1,000 to 1,500 subjects provided by 6 global collaborators. The sample metadata nearly always contained a de-identified subject ID, COVID-19 status, age in years and sex. Where available, HLA class I and class II types were obtained from metadata supplied by the sample provider rather than from assay-based typing. Beyond this particular receptor, the publication reports: The quantity of clinical and demographic metadata differed by source and by participant and was supplied without curation.

V is pruned by 5 bases and J by 4 bases, leaving 7 bases of the junction without a gene match. Based on the germline V gene, the CDR1 and CDR2 sequences are SGHTA and FQGNSA. The CDR3 holds 14 amino acids from the cysteine to the phenylalanine. The kept DNA is CDR3 alone, 42 bases in frame from the first base. The immunoSEQ Assay, a bias-controlled multiplex PCR, was used to amplify TCRbeta CDR3 regions from genomic DNA. The source study handled its data this way. The number of nucleated cells in each sample was estimated from the amplification of reference gene primers within the assay. To quantify the absolute abundance of each unique TCRbeta CDR3 rearrangement, sequence reads were collapsed and filtered. For each sample, productive Simpson clonality was calculated as the square root of Simpson's diversity index across productive rearrangements. The table comes from immuneACCESS by way of TCRdb, which keeps in-frame sequences with V and J called. Part of the clones is missing from these tables; in studies checked, under half for an unresolved V gene and the rest for unknown reasons. V and J calls and clone size are copied from that table; D and trimming were computed from the DNA. The sample table lists around 140,000 clones, around 87% of them with a count of one. Around 38% of the sample lies in the top ten.

As for this clone: Its antigen remains undetermined. Per-base qualities were not stored, and no clone one base away is much larger.

Samples from volunteer blood donors who had recovered from COVID-19 were contributed by a second Seattle source. Collaborating institutions collected whole blood in K2EDTA tubes following their own protocols. For TCRbeta analysis, collaborators shipped samples as frozen whole blood, isolated PBMCs, or DNA extracted from either of those sample types. The source material was peripheral blood. The rearranged chain carries TRBV7-2 and TRBJ1-2; 7 central nucleotides agree with TRBD1. This TCR was recovered from a man in his fifties or sixties who had recovered from COVID-19. The DNA reads as follows: TGTGCCAGCAGCAAAGGACAGGTCGGCTATGGCTACACCTTC. It translates as CASSKGQVGYGYTF. The full variable domain, completed from the reference TRBV7-2 and TRBJ1-2 proteins outside the CDR3, reads GAGVSQSPSNKVTEKGKDVELRCDPISGHTALYWYRQSLGQGLEFLIYFQGNSAPDKSGLPSDRFSAERTGGSVSTLTIQRTQQEDSAVYLCASSKGQVGYGYTFGSGTRLTVV.